This T cell receptor (beta chain) was found in a study of T cell changes during pregnancy in multiple sclerosis (dated by TCRdb to between 2017 and 2020). In terms of the full investigation: The study examined how the T cell repertoire changed over the course of pregnancy in women with multiple sclerosis.

Library preparation employed the immunoSEQ multiplex PCR assay. The table was pulled from immuneACCESS by TCRdb, which kept in-frame rearrangements only. Such tables lose some clones; where checked, under half of the loss comes from unresolved V genes, and the rest has no known cause. The sample yields roughly 67,000 clones; more than 85% were counted once. Roughly 1.4% of the sample comes from the top ten. V gives up 5 bases and J gives up 0 bases, and the segment between their germline ends measures 10 bases. From the cysteine through the phenylalanine, the CDR3 covers 14 amino acids. This entry keeps only the CDR3 DNA: 42 bases, framed from base 1. Looking up the germline V gene (reference sequence) yields CDR1 SEHNR and CDR2 FQNEAQ. Notes on this clone: The antigen this receptor binds is unknown. No base quality values were provided; no much bigger clone lies one nucleotide off.

The TCR originated in a female donor with multiple sclerosis, enrolled in a pregnancy study. In this chain, TRBV7-9 is recombined with TRBJ1-1; the D gene remains uncertain. Sequenced here: peripheral blood, sampled in the second trimester of pregnancy. The DNA is TGTGCCAGCAGCCGAAGTAGCATGAACACTGAAGCTTTCTTT. Its product reads: CASSRSSMNTEAFF. Extended through the reference TRBV7-9 and TRBJ1-1 proteins, this CDR3 yields the full variable domain: DTGVSQNPRHKITKRGQNVTFRCDPISEHNRLYWYRQTLGQGPEFLTYFQNEAQLEKSRLLSDRFSAERPKGSFSTLEIQRTEQGDSAMYLCASSRSSMNTEAFFGQGTRLTVV.